The 5 T cell receptor beta chains below come from one sample, sequenced in a study of blood T cell repertoires in COVID-19. TCRdb keeps only in-frame clones here, not all; method: immunoSEQ multiplex PCR. The repertoire holds approximately 240,000 clones, around nine tenths seen once, with around 2% in the top ten. What was sequenced was peripheral blood. The receptors shown here come from a woman in her forties who had recovered from COVID-19.

This clone was seen just once. This rearrangement joins TRBV3-1 (or the pseudogene TRBV3-2) to TRBJ2-2; 9 nucleotides line up with TRBD2. The ends lost 1 base at V and 4 bases at J; junction bases unmatched: 7. The CDR3 loop spans 17 amino acids. Germline V gene data show CDR1 as LGHDT and CDR2 as YNNKEL (reference sequence). The CDR3 nucleotides are TGTGCCAGCAGCCAAGCCGGGACTAGCTTTGTCACCGGGGAGCTGTTTTTT. It yields the protein CASSQAGTSFVTGELFF.

The chain employs TRBV25-1 and TRBJ1-3, with D maybe TRBD1 (6 bases). The V and J ends lost 5 bases and 2 bases respectively, with 10 bases between them. CDR3 length equals 14 residues. Germline V lookup: CDR1 MGHDK, CDR2 SYGVNS. CDR3 nucleotide sequence: TGTGCCAGCAGTCTAGGGGGGGCTGGAAACACCATATATTTT. Translated: CASSLGGAGNTIYF.

This chain links TRBV7-8 with TRBJ1-1; perhaps TRBD1 as D (6 bases). Trimming took off 5 bases at V and 4 bases at J, with 14 bases between the two ends. The CDR3 is made up of 14 amino acids. Germline CDR1 reads SGHVS; CDR2 reads FQNEAQ. The CDR3 loop is CASSKQGRSTEAFF. The CDR3 nucleotides are TGTGCCAGCAGCAAACAGGGTAGGAGCACTGAAGCTTTCTTT. The full variable domain, completed using reference TRBV7-8 and TRBJ1-1, is GAGVSQSPRYKVAKRGQDVALRCDPISGHVSLFWYQQALGQGPEFLTYFQNEAQLDKSGLPSDRFFAERPEGSVSTLKIQRTQQEDSAVYLCASSKQGRSTEAFFGQGTRLTVV.

The chain uses TRBV10-2 and TRBJ2-7, with 15 positions matching TRBD2. The CDR3 loop spans 15 amino acids. Germline CDR1 reads WSHSY; CDR2 reads SAAADI. With V trimmed by 6 bases and J by 7 bases, 7 bases remained unmatched. CDR3 nucleotides: TGCGCCAGCAGCGGGACTAGCGGGAGGAACGGGGAGCAGTACTTC. As protein: CASSGTSGRNGEQYF.

This chain links TRBV5-1 with TRBJ2-2; 11 bases are a match to TRBD2. Germline CDR1 and CDR2: SGHRS and YFSETQ. The CDR3 covers 16 residues. With V trimmed by 3 bases and J by 1 base, 2 bases remained unmatched. CDR3 bases: TGCGCCAGCAGCTACGGACTAGCGGGGAACACCGGGGAGCTGTTTTTT. Translated, it gives CASSYGLAGNTGELFF.